This T cell receptor beta chain was retrieved from a study of long-term antiretroviral therapy in people with HIV. Study results and caveats: Clones that expanded before ART (that is, prior to treatment) dominated the repertoire at all time points.

At least two post-ART and at least one pre-ART PBMC sample were available for each donor. Version v3.0 of the immunoSEQ assay ran at survey level. Data came from immunoSEQ multiplex PCR; TCRdb stores just in-frame clones and leaves some out. The sample has 31,000 or so clones; 95% to 97% are singletons. Trimming pared 0 bases from V and 0 bases from J, leaving 7 bases between. The CDR3 sequence is 15 residues long. The germline gives CDR1 LGHNA, CDR2 YNFKEQ. About this clone: Antigen: not known.

Sequencing used unsorted PBMCs, obtained 6.5 to 6.6 years after starting antiretroviral therapy. The chain carries TRBV4-2 and TRBJ2-3; no clear D. The TCR sequence derives from a man younger than 45 with HIV. The CDR3 DNA reads TGTGCCAGCAGCCAAGAAACCGGGAGCACAGATACGCAGTATTTT. Translating gives CASSQETGSTDTQYF.